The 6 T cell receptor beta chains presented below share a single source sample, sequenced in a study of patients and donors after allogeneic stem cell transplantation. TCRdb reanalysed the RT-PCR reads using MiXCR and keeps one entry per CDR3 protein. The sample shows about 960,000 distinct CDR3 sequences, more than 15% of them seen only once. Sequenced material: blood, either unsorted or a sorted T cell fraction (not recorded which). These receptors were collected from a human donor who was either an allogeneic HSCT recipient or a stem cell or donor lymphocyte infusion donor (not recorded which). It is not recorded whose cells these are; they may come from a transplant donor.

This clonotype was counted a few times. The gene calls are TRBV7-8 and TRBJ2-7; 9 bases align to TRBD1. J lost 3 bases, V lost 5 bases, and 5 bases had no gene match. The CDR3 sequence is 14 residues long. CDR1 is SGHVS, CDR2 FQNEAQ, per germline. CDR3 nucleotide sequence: TGTGCCAGCAGCCCGTGGACAGGGGACTACGAGCAGTACTTC. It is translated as CASSPWTGDYEQYF.

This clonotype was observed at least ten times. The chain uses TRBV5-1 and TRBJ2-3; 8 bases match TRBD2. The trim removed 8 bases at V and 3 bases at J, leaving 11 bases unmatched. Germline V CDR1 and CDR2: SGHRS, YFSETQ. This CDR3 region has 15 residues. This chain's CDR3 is CASSLAGPSTDTQYF. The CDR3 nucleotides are TGCGCCAGTTCCCTAGCGGGTCCGTCAACAGATACGCAGTATTTT. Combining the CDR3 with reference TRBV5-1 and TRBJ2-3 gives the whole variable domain KAGVTQTPRYLIKTRGQQVTLSCSPISGHRSVSWYQQTPGQGLQFLFEYFSETQRNKGNFPGRFSGRQFSNSRSEMNVSTLELGDSALYLCASSLAGPSTDTQYFGPGTRLTVL.

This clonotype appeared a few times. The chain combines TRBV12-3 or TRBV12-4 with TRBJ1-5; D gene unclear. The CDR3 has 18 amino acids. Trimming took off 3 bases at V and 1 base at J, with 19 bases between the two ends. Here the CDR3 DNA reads TGTGCCAGCAGTTTCCTGGAAAATAGACATGAGAGCAATCAGCCCCAGCATTTT. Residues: CASSFLENRHESNQPQHF.

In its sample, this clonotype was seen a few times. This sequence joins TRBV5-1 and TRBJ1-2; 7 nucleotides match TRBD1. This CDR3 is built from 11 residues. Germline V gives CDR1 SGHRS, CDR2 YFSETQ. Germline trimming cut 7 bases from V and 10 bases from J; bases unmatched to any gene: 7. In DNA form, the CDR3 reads TGCGCCAGCGGGCTGGACAGGAACTACACCTTC. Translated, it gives CASGLDRNYTF.

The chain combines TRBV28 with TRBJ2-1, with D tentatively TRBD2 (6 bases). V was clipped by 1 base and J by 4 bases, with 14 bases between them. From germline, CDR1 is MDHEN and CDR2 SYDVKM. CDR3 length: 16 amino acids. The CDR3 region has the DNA TGTGCCAGCAGTTTATTGCGGGAAAAGGAATACAATGAGCAGTTCTTC. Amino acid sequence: CASSLLREKEYNEQFF.

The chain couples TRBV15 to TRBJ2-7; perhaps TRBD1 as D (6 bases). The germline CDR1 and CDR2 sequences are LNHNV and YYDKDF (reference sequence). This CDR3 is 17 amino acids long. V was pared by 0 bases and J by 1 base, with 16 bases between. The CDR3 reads CATSREAKQGYSYEQYF. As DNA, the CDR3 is TGTGCCACCAGCAGAGAAGCGAAACAGGGTTATTCCTACGAGCAGTACTTC.